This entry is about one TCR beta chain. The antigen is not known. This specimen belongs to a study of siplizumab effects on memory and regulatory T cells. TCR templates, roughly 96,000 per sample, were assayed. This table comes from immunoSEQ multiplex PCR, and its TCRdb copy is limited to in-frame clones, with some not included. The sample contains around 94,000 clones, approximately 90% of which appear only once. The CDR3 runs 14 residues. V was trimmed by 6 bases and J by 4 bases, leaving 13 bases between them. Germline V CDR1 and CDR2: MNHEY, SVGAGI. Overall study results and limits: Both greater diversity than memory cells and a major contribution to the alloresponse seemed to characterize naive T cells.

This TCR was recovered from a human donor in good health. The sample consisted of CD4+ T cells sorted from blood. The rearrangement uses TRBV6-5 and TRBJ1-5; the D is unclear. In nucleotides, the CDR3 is TGTGCCAGCAGAGGGAGGCAAGTTAATCAGCCCCAGCATTTT. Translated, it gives CASRGRQVNQPQHF.